A selection of T cell receptor beta chains follows, all from one sample in a study of T cell changes during pregnancy in multiple sclerosis. Libraries were prepared by immunoSEQ multiplex PCR; TCRdb keeps only in-frame clonotypes and omits some of them. Of more than 60,000 clones listed, 91% are singletons. The sequencing here drew on peripheral blood, taken before pregnancy. The receptors shown here come from a female donor with multiple sclerosis, enrolled in a pregnancy study. Each CDR3 is given with its conserved first and last residue. A D gene is named only where the DNA matches it firmly. Clone size appears in some rows only: once, few, many, or a class for an expanded clone.

>TRBJ2-7|TRBV4-1|16|NA|NA
TGCGCCAGCAGCCAAGATATATTAGGGGTTTGGAGCGAGCAGTACTTC
CASSQDILGVWSEQYF
>TRBJ1-1|TRBV19|14|once|TRBD1
TGTGCCAGTAGGACCGGGACAGATGGCACTGAAGCTTTCTTT
CASRTGTDGTEAFF
>TRBJ1-1|TRBV7-9|15|NA|NA
TGTGCCAGCAGCTTGGGAGGCGCCGGTAACACTGAAGCTTTCTTT
CASSLGGAGNTEAFF
>TRBJ2-5|TRBV4-2|18|NA|TRBD2
TGTGCCAGCAGCCCTCGGACTAGCGGGGGGGCGTCGTGGGAGACCCAGTACTTC
CASSPRTSGGASWETQYF
>TRBJ2-3|TRBV9|16|NA|TRBD1
TGTGCCAGCAGCCACCGCCCCGGGACAGGGACAGATACGCAGTATTTT
CASSHRPGTGTDTQYF
>TRBJ2-7|TRBV18|16|NA|TRBD1
TGTGCCAGCTCACCCATGCGGACAGGGATGTCCTACGAGCAGTACTTC
CASSPMRTGMSYEQYF
>TRBJ2-3|TRBV18|15|NA|NA
TGTGCCAGCTCACCGCTGCCGCCAGGCACAGATACGCAGTATTTT
CASSPLPPGTDTQYF
>TRBJ1-3|TRBV5-1|16|few|NA
TGCGCCAGCAGCTTGTGGGGCAGCAGCTCTGGAAACACCATATATTTT
CASSLWGSSSGNTIYF
>TRBJ2-3|TRBV5-4|17|NA|NA
TGTGCCAGCAGCTTGGAGTCAGGGATACAAAGCACAGATACGCAGTATTTT
CASSLESGIQSTDTQYF
>TRBJ2-1|TRBV4-1|13|NA|NA
TGCGCCAGCAGCCAAACAGTAAGTCGTGAGCAGTTCTTC
CASSQTVSREQFF
>TRBJ2-3|TRBV4-3|15|NA|TRBD1
TGCGCCAGCAGCCCACCGGGACAGGGGCCAGATACGCAGTATTTT
CASSPPGQGPDTQYF
>TRBJ1-1|TRBV19|15|NA|TRBD1
TGTGCCAGTAGTATGGGGGGACAGGGTAACCCTGAAGCTTTCTTT
CASSMGGQGNPEAFF
>TRBJ2-6|TRBV25-1|17|NA|TRBD1
TGTGCCAGTATCGGGACAGAAGTAAAAACTGGGGCCAACGTCCTGACTTTC
CASIGTEVKTGANVLTF
>TRBJ1-1|TRBV9|15|NA|NA
TGTGCCAGCAGCCCGACCGGGACATTGAACACTGAAGCTTTCTTT
CASSPTGTLNTEAFF
>TRBJ2-7|TRBV9|13|NA|NA
TGTGCCAGCAGCCCCAGGGCGGACGGCAAGCAGTACTTC
CASSPRADGKQYF
>TRBJ2-2|TRBV7-3|18|NA|NA
TGTGCCAGCAGCCACAGGGCCCCGACCGGGTGGGGCACCGGGGAGCTGTTTTTT
CASSHRAPTGWGTGELFF
>TRBJ2-7|TRBV4-1|13|NA|NA
TGCGCCAGCAGCCTAGATGGGACAAACCCCCCGTACTTC
CASSLDGTNPPYF
>TRBJ1-1|TRBV7-9|12|NA|NA
TGTGCCAGCAGAAGGGACACCCTATCAGCTTTCTTT
CASRRDTLSAFF
>TRBJ1-1|TRBV12-5|15|NA|NA
TGTGCTAGTGGCCATCCCGGGGGGGGGAACACTGAAGCTTTCTTT
CASGHPGGGNTEAFF
>TRBJ2-1|TRBV19|20|NA|TRBD1
TGTGCCAGTAGTATTGGAGCCCCTCCACAGGGGGCAGGTACCTACAATGAGCAGTTCTTC
CASSIGAPPQGAGTYNEQFF
>TRBJ2-5|TRBV7-2|13|NA|NA
TGTGCCAGCAGCTTCTGGGGCACAGAGACCCAGTACTTC
CASSFWGTETQYF
>TRBJ2-1|TRBV9|16|NA|TRBD2
TGTGCCAGCAGCGTAGGTCCTAGCGGGGCCGACAATGAGCAGTTCTTC
CASSVGPSGADNEQFF
>TRBJ2-3|TRBV6-5|14|NA|TRBD2
TGTGCCAGCAAATCTAGCGGGGGGACAGATACGCAGTATTTT
CASKSSGGTDTQYF
>TRBJ1-3|TRBV19|15|NA|TRBD1
TGTGCCAGTAGTATCCGGACAGGGTCAGGAAACACCATATATTTT
CASSIRTGSGNTIYF
>TRBJ2-3|TRBV7-2|16|NA|TRBD2
TGTGCCAGCAGCTTACGGGCGGGGGGGGTTGAGGATACGCAGTATTTT
CASSLRAGGVEDTQYF
>TRBJ2-1|TRBV7-2|15|NA|NA
TGTGCCAGCAGCGCAAGTCGAAACAGCCACAATGAGCAGTTCTTC
CASSASRNSHNEQFF
>TRBJ2-3|TRBV7-3|19|NA|TRBD2
TGTGCCAGCAGCTCGGCCGGGACTAGCGGGGGGAGAGGCACAGATACGCAGTATTTT
CASSSAGTSGGRGTDTQYF
>TRBJ2-7|TRBV6-5|13|NA|NA
TGTGCCAGCAGTTACCTCGGGGAAACCGAGCAGTACTTC
CASSYLGETEQYF
>TRBJ1-2|TRBV30|12|NA|NA
TGTGCCTGGGTGTGGATCGGGGGTGGCTACACCTTC
CAWVWIGGGYTF
>TRBJ1-2|TRBV7-9|14|NA|NA
TGTGCCAGCAGCCCGAGGACAGACCTCTATGGCTACACCTTC
CASSPRTDLYGYTF
>TRBJ2-1|TRBV6-1|14|once|NA
TGTGCCAGCAAGTTTAGGACAGACTACAATGAGCAGTTCTTC
CASKFRTDYNEQFF
>TRBJ2-5|TRBV27|15|NA|NA
TGTGCCAGCAGTTTATGGGGGGACCACCAAGAGACCCAGTACTTC
CASSLWGDHQETQYF
>TRBJ1-1|TRBV5-6|13|NA|NA
TGTGCCAGCAGCTCAGGGTTGAACACTGAAGCTTTCTTT
CASSSGLNTEAFF
>TRBJ2-7|TRBV20-1|11|NA|NA
TGCAGTGCTAGGAACCAGTGGGAGCAGTACTTC
CSARNQWEQYF
>TRBJ2-2|TRBV19|14|NA|NA
TGTGCCAGCCAACAGTTTGGGTACACCGGGGAGCTGTTTTTT
CASQQFGYTGELFF
>TRBJ1-1|TRBV19|15|NA|NA
TGTGCCAGTAGTATAAGGGGCTCTCCGTTTACTGAAGCTTTCTTT
CASSIRGSPFTEAFF